This T cell receptor beta chain stems from a study of T cells in Graves' hyperthyroidism and ophthalmopathy. Researchers amplified the TCR beta CDR3 regions from RNA transcripts. HTBI primers were employed in a first-round RT-PCR of the TCR CDR3. TCRdb reanalysed the multiplex PCR reads using MiXCR and keeps one entry per CDR3 protein. Here the sample spans under 500,000 distinct CDR3 sequences, around an eighth being singletons. The sample holds a few counts of this clonotype. The germline V and J ends were trimmed by 1 base and 0 bases, with 13 bases remaining between them. The CDR3 consists of 18 residues. Germline V gene data show CDR1 as KGHSH and CDR2 as LQKENI.

The sample taken for sequencing was blood. This rearrangement joins TRBV18 to TRBJ2-6, with a tentative D call TRBD1 (5 bases). The sequence was obtained from a man over 45 with Graves' ophthalmopathy. The chain's CDR3 is CASSPLSKDSSGANVLTF. CDR3 nucleotides: TGTGCCAGCTCACCACTAAGTAAAGACAGCTCTGGGGCCAACGTCCTGACTTTC.